The 11 T cell receptor beta chains given below trace back to one sample, sequenced in a study of shared clonotypes between healthy human individuals (dated by TCRdb to 2020 to 2022). Library construction relied on the immunoSEQ multiplex PCR assay. This is the immuneACCESS table as TCRdb keeps it, with only in-frame sequences that have V and J called. A part of the clones is gone; compared with another copy, unresolved V genes explain less than half, and the rest is unexplained. A total of 2 million to 2.5 million clones appear in this sample, approximately 96% of them only once. Of the sample, around 0.13% falls within the top ten clones. The sample was naive CD4+ T cells sorted from blood. The cell subset or site label, as the study defines it: CD45RA+ positively selected. The receptor source for this set is a man aged 18-30 years in good health.

V is TRBV19 and J is TRBJ1-4; no definite D call. The CDR3 extends over 13 amino acids. Deletions cut 11 bases from V and 0 bases from J, with 10 bases between. Germline CDR1 and CDR2: LNHDA and SQIVND (reference sequence). The CDR3 loop is CAAGPATNEKLFF. CDR3 DNA sequence: TGTGCCGCAGGACCCGCAACTAATGAAAAACTGTTTTTT.

The V gene is TRBV10-3, the J gene TRBJ1-2; 10 bases agree with TRBD1. The CDR3 has 14 amino acids. After removal of 5 bases from V and 8 bases from J, the junction contained 8 bases not matched to a gene. CDR1 and CDR2 (germline): ENHRY, SYGVKD. The CDR3: CAISKVGQGEGYTF. The CDR3 DNA is TGTGCCATCAGTAAGGTCGGACAGGGGGAAGGCTACACCTTC.

The chain recombines TRBV28 with TRBJ1-2, with D hard to call. Trimming took 10 bases from V and 2 from J, leaving 8 bases between them. The CDR3 sequence is 11 residues long. Per the germline V gene, CDR1 is MDHEN and CDR2 is SYDVKM. The CDR3 DNA is TGTGCCATCGGACGGAACTATGGCTACACCTTC. Amino acid sequence: CAIGRNYGYTF.

V and J are TRBV12-5 and TRBJ1-5; the D gene is possibly TRBD1 (5 bases). CDR3 length: 15 amino acids. CDR1 is LGHNT and CDR2 is FRNRAP in the germline V gene. V lost 7 bases and J lost 4, with 17 bases in between. Written as DNA, the CDR3 is TGTGCTAGTGCCTCGGAGGGACTGCCAAATCAGCCCCAGCATTTT. Amino acids: CASASEGLPNQPQHF.

The chain links TRBV7-2 to TRBJ1-5, with unresolved D. Trimming stripped 2 bases from V and 1 base from J, with 3 bases between. Germline values: CDR1 SGHTA, CDR2 FQGNSA. The CDR3 loop spans 13 amino acids. CDR3 region: CASSLQSNQPQHF. The CDR3 DNA sequence: TGTGCCAGCAGCTTACAGAGCAATCAGCCCCAGCATTTT.

The genes are TRBV21-1 and TRBJ2-2; the table's TRBD1 call for D was not verified on the DNA. TRBV21-1 corresponds to a pseudogene. The CDR3 is made up of 15 amino acids. CDR3 bases: TGTGCCAGCCCCCGACAGGGATTGGGCACCGGGGAGCTGTTTTTT. Residues: CASPRQGLGTGELFF.

V gene TRBV29-1 combines with J gene TRBJ2-2; D is uncertain. Trimming removed 4 bases at V and 2 bases at J, with 14 bases between. Germline CDR1 reads SQVTM; CDR2 reads ANQGSEA. The length of the CDR3 is 15 residues. CDR3 region: CSVAIGTVNTGELFF. The CDR3 coding sequence is TGCAGCGTTGCCATAGGCACAGTTAACACCGGGGAGCTGTTTTTT.

The genes are TRBV5-1 and TRBJ2-1; D not certain. This CDR3 is built from 12 residues. Trimming pared 5 bases from V and 9 bases from J, leaving 12 bases between. Per germline, CDR1 SGHRS and CDR2 YFSETQ. This CDR3 is CASRYGLGEQFF. The CDR3 DNA reads as TGCGCCAGCAGATACGGGTTAGGTGAGCAGTTCTTC.

V usage is TRBV7-9 and J usage is TRBJ2-7; D uncertain. Germline V gene sequence: CDR1 SEHNR, CDR2 FQNEAQ (reference sequence). Between the trimmed V and J ends, which lost 5 bases and 2 bases, there was a span of 13 bases. The CDR3 runs to 14 residues. The CDR3 protein is CASSPTFGAYEQYF. In DNA form, the CDR3 reads TGTGCCAGCAGCCCTACCTTTGGAGCCTACGAGCAGTACTTC.

The chain employs TRBV7-2 and TRBJ2-7; no reliable D call. Germline V gene data show CDR1 as SGHTA and CDR2 as FQGNSA. The CDR3 is made up of 14 amino acids. V was pared by 1 base and J by 6 bases, with 13 bases between. DNA of the CDR3: TGTGCCAGCAGCTTAGTGGCCCTCGGCTTCGAGCAGTACTTC. Translated, it gives CASSLVALGFEQYF.

This chain connects TRBV27 to TRBJ2-7, with D perhaps TRBD1 (7 bases). Germline V gene data show CDR1 as MNHEY and CDR2 as SMNVEV (reference sequence). There are 15 residues in the CDR3. V dropped 6 bases and J dropped 4 bases, with 19 bases sitting between them. CDR3 in DNA: TGTGCCAGCAGAGTTTATATGGGGGGACAGTACGAGCAGTACTTC. Translated: CASRVYMGGQYEQYF.